This TCR beta chain comes out of a study of blood T cells in healthy people across ages. Study results and limitations: Naive T cell percentage strongly correlated with TCR beta diversity.

Concerning this clonotype: The antigen remains undetermined.

The CDR3 has 19 amino acids. The germline gives CDR1 SGDLS, CDR2 YYNGEE. Trimming cost V 3 bases and J 0 bases; bases outside gene matches: 16. For the second PCR, which ran for about 7 to 11 cycles, a sample-barcoded 5' primer and a J-beta primer mix were used. CDR3-containing paired-end reads numbered at least 2.5 million in each sample. A single record per CDR3 protein comes from TCRdb applying MiXCR to the 5' RACE reads. The data hold 730,000 or so distinct CDR3 sequences, with around 43% observed a single time. About 9.9 milliliters of peripheral blood were drawn from each donor. The specimen sequenced was blood. J is TRBJ2-5 and V is TRBV9, with 8 bases fitting TRBD1. This TCR derives from an elderly man in good health. The CDR3 spells CASSGVVTGASFDQETQYF. CDR3 DNA sequence: TGTGCCAGCAGCGGTGTTGTGACAGGGGCGTCATTCGACCAAGAGACCCAGTACTTC.